The entry below describes one T cell receptor (beta chain). The data originate from a study of blood T cell repertoires in COVID-19. The repertoire was sequenced with immunoSEQ multiplex PCR; TCRdb's copy has only in-frame clones and lacks some. Among about 63,000 clones listed, around 87% were seen once. The CDR3 runs 18 residues. V lost 4 bases, J lost 6 bases, and 19 bases stayed unmatched. The V gene's germline CDR1 is SEHNR and CDR2 FQNEAQ (reference sequence). The clonotype comes from a man over 45 with active COVID-19. The chain links TRBV7-9 to TRBJ1-2; TRBD1 aligns across 8 bases. Sequencing was performed on peripheral blood. CDR3 sequence: CASSSQGQDGTGKHGYTF. DNA of the CDR3: TGTGCCAGCAGCTCTCAGGGACAGGACGGAACGGGAAAGCATGGCTACACCTTC. The full variable domain, in which reference TRBV7-9 and TRBJ1-2 provide the parts outside the CDR3, is DTGVSQNPRHKITKRGQNVTFRCDPISEHNRLYWYRQTLGQGPEFLTYFQNEAQLEKSRLLSDRFSAERPKGSFSTLEIQRTEQGDSAMYLCASSSQGQDGTGKHGYTFGSGTRLTVV.